One and the same sample provided the 30 T cell receptor beta chains below, sequenced in a study of siplizumab effects on memory and regulatory T cells. Produced via immunoSEQ multiplex PCR; TCRdb's table is partial and in-frame only. The table lists over 35,000 clones, roughly nine tenths of them singletons, with approximately 0.25% in the top ten. Sequenced material: naive CD4+ T cells sorted from blood. Source of these receptors: a human donor in good health.

CDR3 region: CASSTQAYSNQPQHF. The CDR3 coding sequence is TGTGCCAGCAGTACACAGGCATATAGCAATCAGCCCCAGCATTTT. V and J are TRBV6-1 and TRBJ1-5, with TRBD1 as a possible D gene (5 bases). This CDR3 is built from 15 residues. CDR1 MNHNS and CDR2 SASEGT come from the germline V gene. V gave up 5 bases and J gave up 0 bases, with 11 bases separating them.

DNA of the CDR3: TGTGCCACCAGCACCCGGCCTCCCCCATCCTACAATGAGCAGTTCTTC. It specifies CATSTRPPPSYNEQFF. The chain uses TRBV15 and TRBJ2-1, with no clear D. The ends were cut back, 4 bases at V and 1 base at J, with 14 bases in the middle. CDR3 length: 16 amino acids. Germline CDR1 LNHNV, CDR2 YYDKDF (reference sequence).

This clone came up once. This chain joins TRBV6-1 and TRBJ2-2, with D possibly TRBD2 on 6 matching bases. V dropped 6 bases and J dropped 1 base, with 9 bases sitting between them. CDR1 is MNHNS, CDR2 SASEGT, per germline. This CDR3 is built from 14 residues. The CDR3 nucleotides are TGTGCCAGCAGCACGGGACTGAACACCGGGGAGCTGTTTTTT. Its protein product is CASSTGLNTGELFF.

This clone was found once. The V call is TRBV11-2, the J call TRBJ2-1; a weak D match, TRBD1 (5 bases). The CDR3 covers 12 residues. Trimming shortened V by 5 bases and J by 7 bases, and 9 bases separated the two germline ends. Germline values: CDR1 SGHAT, CDR2 FQNNGV. The CDR3 DNA reads as TGTGCCAGCAGCCCTCAGGGTAATGAGCAGTTCTTC. Its protein is CASSPQGNEQFF. Looking up the rest from reference TRBV11-2 and TRBJ2-1 gives the full variable domain: EAGVAQSPRYKIIEKRQSVAFWCNPISGHATLYWYQQILGQGPKLLIQFQNNGVVDDSQLPKDRFSAERLKGVDSTLKIQPAKLEDSAVYLCASSPQGNEQFFGPGTRLTVL.

The chain is built from TRBV4-1 and TRBJ2-7; 10 positions match TRBD2. The V gene end was trimmed by 1 base and the J gene end by 5 bases; junction bases not matched to a gene: 5. CDR1 is MGHRA, CDR2 YSYEKL, per germline. The length of the CDR3 is 15 residues. CDR3 DNA sequence: TGCGCCAGCAGCCAAGTAGGACTAGCGGCAGACGAGCAGTACTTC. This gives the protein CASSQVGLAADEQYF.

The chain joins TRBV4-2 to TRBJ1-3; D ambiguous. CDR1 is LGHNA, CDR2 YNFKEQ, per germline. V was pared by 0 bases and J by 4 bases, with 10 bases between. This CDR3 has 15 residues. The CDR3 DNA is TGTGCCAGCAGCCAAGATGAAAGAGTCGGAAACACCATATATTTT. It is translated as CASSQDERVGNTIYF.

The chain recombines TRBV5-1 with TRBJ1-2; the D is unclear. The germline V and J ends were trimmed by 4 bases and 3 bases, with 13 bases remaining between them. The length of the CDR3 is 14 residues. CDR1 is SGHRS, CDR2 YFSETQ, per germline. The CDR3 DNA sequence: TGCGCCAGCAGCCTAGACACGTTAGACTATGGCTACACCTTC. Protein sequence: CASSLDTLDYGYTF.

The J gene is TRBJ1-1, the V gene TRBV18; a possible D gene is TRBD1 (5 bases). The germline V gene encodes CDR1 KGHSH and CDR2 LQKENI. The V and J ends lost 3 bases and 0 bases respectively, with 14 bases between them. The CDR3 is made up of 16 amino acids. The chain's CDR3 is CASSPRQGWVNTEAFF. DNA for the CDR3: TGTGCCAGCTCACCTCGTCAGGGATGGGTGAACACTGAAGCTTTCTTT.

The chain employs TRBV6-1 and TRBJ1-2; D perhaps matches TRBD1 (6 bases). This CDR3 comprises 13 residues. Trimming pared 5 bases from V and 5 bases from J, leaving 12 bases between. Germline CDR1 reads MNHNS; CDR2 reads SASEGT. CDR3 coding DNA: TGTGCCAGCAGTCGGGGGGGCAGGTATGGCTACACCTTC. Protein sequence: CASSRGGRYGYTF.

As DNA, the CDR3 is TGTGCCAGCAGATGGGGACAGATTCTCTACGAGCAGTACTTC. Its protein product is CASRWGQILYEQYF. V gene TRBV6-1 combines with J gene TRBJ2-7; 7 bases fit TRBD1. The CDR3 covers 14 residues. The germline gives CDR1 MNHNS, CDR2 SASEGT. The V gene end was trimmed by 6 bases and the J gene end by 3 bases; junction bases not matched to a gene: 8.

A word on this clone: Because the CDR3's place on the DNA is in doubt, the DNA is left out and the CDR3 is given as listed by TCRdb. The chain combines TRBV21-1 with TRBJ1-3. TRBV21-1 is a documented pseudogene. The CDR3 has 18 amino acids, counting both end residues. The CDR3 here is CASSTPCVGEGARNTIYF.

CDR3 DNA: TGTGCCAGCTCACGAGGGACATACGGGTCTGGAAACACCATATATTTT. Its protein is CASSRGTYGSGNTIYF. The V gene is TRBV18, the J gene TRBJ1-3; a weak D match, TRBD1 (6 bases). This CDR3 is 16 amino acids long. Trimming removed 4 bases at V and 1 base at J, with 14 bases between. CDR1 KGHSH and CDR2 LQKENI come from the germline V gene.

The chain has TRBV19 and TRBJ2-3; D is ambiguous. There are 14 residues in the CDR3. V gave up 2 bases and J gave up 0 bases, with 6 bases separating them. CDR1 LNHDA and CDR2 SQIVND come from the germline V gene (reference sequence). The CDR3 DNA is TGTGCCAGTAGTATAAACCCTAGCACAGATACGCAGTATTTT. Protein sequence: CASSINPSTDTQYF.

This clone has a single count. The chain recombines TRBV11-2 with TRBJ1-3; no reliable D call. The ends were cut back, 5 bases at V and 4 bases at J, with 9 bases in the middle. CDR1 and CDR2 from the germline V gene are SGHAT and FQNNGV. The CDR3 runs to 13 residues. The CDR3 spells CASSTRLGNTIYF. The CDR3 DNA sequence: TGTGCCAGCAGCACCAGACTGGGAAACACCATATATTTT.

The chain recombines TRBV6-1 with TRBJ2-3; D not certain. Germline lookup yields CDR1 MNHNS and CDR2 SASEGT. Trimming took off 4 bases at V and 2 bases at J, with 7 bases between the two ends. This CDR3 has 13 residues. CDR3 DNA sequence: TGTGCCAGCAGTGGATCCTACACAGATACGCAGTATTTT. As protein: CASSGSYTDTQYF.

A few counts support this clone. The chain uses TRBV11-1 and TRBJ1-1; no firm D call. Trimming shortened V by 5 bases and J by 0 bases, and 7 bases separated the two germline ends. This CDR3 comprises 13 residues. Germline V gives CDR1 SGHAT, CDR2 FQDESV (reference sequence). The CDR3 DNA sequence: TGTGCCAGCAGCATAGGACTGAACACTGAAGCTTTCTTT. It is translated as CASSIGLNTEAFF.

The gene calls are TRBV6-5 and TRBJ1-2, with D perhaps matching TRBD1 (6 bases). V was trimmed by 6 bases and J by 6 bases, leaving 17 bases between them. Germline CDR1 MNHEY, CDR2 SVGAGI. The CDR3 is 14 amino acids. CDR3 DNA: TGTGCCAGCAGATACAGGGATGGATCAAATGGCTACACCTTC. As protein: CASRYRDGSNGYTF.

CDR3 region: CASSVGGSGVAYEQYF. The CDR3 region has the DNA TGTGCCAGCAGCGTAGGGGGTAGCGGGGTTGCCTACGAGCAGTACTTC. The chain joins TRBV9 to TRBJ2-7; TRBD2 agrees at 8 bases. The trim removed 0 bases at V and 2 bases at J, leaving 7 bases unmatched. Germline CDR1 is SGDLS and CDR2 is YYNGEE. The CDR3 extends over 16 amino acids.

This chain connects TRBV6-5 to TRBJ1-1; TRBD1 is a possible D gene (5 bases). The CDR3 consists of 16 residues. CDR1 and CDR2 from the germline V gene are MNHEY and SVGAGI. V lost 0 bases and J lost 1, with 12 bases in between. CDR3 region: CASSYSIRAPNTEAFF. The CDR3 bases are TGTGCCAGCAGTTACTCCATCAGGGCTCCGAACACTGAAGCTTTCTTT.

The chain carries TRBV12-5 and TRBJ2-7, with 7 bases matching TRBD1. V lost 3 bases to trimming and J lost 5 bases; unmatched junction nucleotides: 4. Per the germline V gene, CDR1 is LGHNT and CDR2 is FRNRAP. The CDR3 extends over 13 amino acids. The CDR3 here is CASGLTGDHEQYF. CDR3 DNA: TGTGCTAGTGGTTTAACAGGGGACCACGAGCAGTACTTC.

The CDR3 DNA sequence: TGTGCCAGCAGCTTATTGGGACAAGGAGATTTCACTGAAGCTTTCTTT. This encodes CASSLLGQGDFTEAFF. The V call is TRBV11-1, the J call TRBJ1-1; TRBD1 might be the D (6 bases). CDR1 SGHAT and CDR2 FQDESV come from the germline V gene (reference sequence). CDR3 size: 16 residues. V lost 2 bases and J 4 bases, leaving 17 bases between the germline ends.

The chain recombines TRBV6-5 with TRBJ1-2; D is ambiguous. The germline V gene encodes CDR1 MNHEY and CDR2 SVGAGI. The ends were cut back, 0 bases at V and 7 bases at J, with 12 bases in the middle. The CDR3 contains 14 residues. The CDR3 spells CASSYSTVGFGYTF. Here the CDR3 DNA reads TGTGCCAGCAGTTACTCTACAGTGGGCTTTGGCTACACCTTC.

This clone occurred once. The chain has TRBV13 and TRBJ2-7; D not certain. CDR3 length equals 13 residues. Germline CDR1 is PRHDT and CDR2 is FYEKMQ (reference sequence). V gave up 9 bases and J gave up 3 bases, with 15 bases separating them. CDR3: CARPAVSIYEQYF. The DNA for the CDR3 is TGTGCCAGGCCGGCAGTGAGCATCTACGAGCAGTACTTC.

This rearrangement joins TRBV18 to TRBJ1-4, with D unclear. The CDR3 consists of 15 residues. Germline V gene lookup returns CDR1 KGHSH and CDR2 LQKENI. Deletions cut 6 bases from V and 4 bases from J, with 15 bases between. This CDR3 is CASSTTEGGNEKLFF. Written as DNA, the CDR3 is TGTGCCAGCTCCACCACCGAGGGTGGTAATGAAAAACTGTTTTTT.

This chain uses TRBV19 with TRBJ1-2; the D is unclear. Between the trimmed V and J ends, which lost 0 bases and 1 base, there was a span of 0 bases. This CDR3 region has 12 residues. In germline, CDR1 is LNHDA, CDR2 SQIVND (reference sequence). The CDR3 DNA follows: TGTGCCAGTAGTATAGATAACTATGGCTACACCTTC. Translation gives CASSIDNYGYTF.

V usage is TRBV25-1 and J usage is TRBJ1-2, with D maybe TRBD1 (5 bases). V lost 4 bases and J lost 4, with 19 bases in between. CDR3 length: 16 amino acids. Germline V gives CDR1 MGHDK, CDR2 SYGVNS. In nucleotides, the CDR3 is TGTGCCAGCAGTGTCATGGGCACTCAGGGCCTCTATGGCTACACCTTC. Encoded protein: CASSVMGTQGLYGYTF.

The chain carries TRBV6-5 and TRBJ2-5; maybe TRBD2 (5 bases). Per germline, CDR1 MNHEY and CDR2 SVGAGI. There are 12 residues in the CDR3. V was pared by 6 bases and J by 10 bases, with 15 bases between. CDR3 DNA: TGTGCCAGCAGCACCGGGCCCAGCGGCCAGTACTTC. Translation gives CASSTGPSGQYF.

The chain has TRBV5-1 and TRBJ2-3; 8 bases fit TRBD2. The CDR3 totals 15 residues. CDR1 and CDR2 (germline): SGHRS, YFSETQ. V lost 0 bases to trimming and J lost 9 bases; unmatched junction nucleotides: 9. Here the CDR3 DNA reads TGCGCCAGCAGCTTGGAGGCTAGCGGGCCAGGGACGCAGTATTTT. Its translation: CASSLEASGPGTQYF.

The chain links TRBV7-9 to TRBJ2-3; TRBD1 aligns across 9 bases. The CDR3 covers 16 residues. V lost 5 bases to trimming and J lost 1 base; unmatched junction nucleotides: 7. Germline CDR1 is SEHNR and CDR2 is FQNEAQ (reference sequence). CDR3 sequence reads: CASSAYRGRGTDTQYF. Written as DNA, the CDR3 is TGTGCCAGCAGCGCCTACAGGGGGCGCGGCACAGATACGCAGTATTTT.

To note about this clone: Other nucleotide sequences in the sample specify the same CDR3. The genes are TRBV5-1 and TRBJ2-3; TRBD1 matches at 8 bases. CDR1 SGHRS and CDR2 YFSETQ come from the germline V gene. Trimming took 4 bases from V and 1 from J; bases not matched to a gene: 2. The length of the CDR3 is 14 residues. The CDR3 here is CASSMGQGTDTQYF. The DNA for the CDR3 is TGCGCCAGCAGCATGGGACAGGGCACAGATACGCAGTATTTT.